This T cell receptor (beta chain) comes out of a study of blood T cell repertoires in COVID-19. Study-level background: The United States, Italy and Spain supplied acute and convalescent COVID-19 samples. T cells, B-cell-depleted T cells, or PBMCs supplied cDNA or gDNA.

The CDR3 is made up of 15 amino acids. V gave up 0 bases and J gave up 0 bases, with 9 bases separating them. The germline V gene encodes CDR1 SGDLS and CDR2 YYNGEE. In the original analysis: Amplification of reference gene primers provided the estimated nucleated cell counts. Clones were sequenced by immunoSEQ multiplex PCR, and TCRdb holds only the in-frame ones, with some missing. The V and J calls and clone size are taken from that table; D and trimming were inferred from the DNA. The repertoire has 200,000 to 250,000 clones, 85% to 90% of them found once; the top ten carry roughly 1.5%. As regards this clone: The same CDR3 is also encoded by other DNA sequences in this sample.

The TCR originated in a man aged 18 to 30 with active or convalescent COVID-19. The V and J genes are TRBV9 and TRBJ1-2; possibly TRBD1 for D (6 bases). Sequencing input: peripheral blood. The CDR3 loop reads CASSVGGGANYGYTF. The CDR3 nucleotides are TGTGCCAGCAGCGTAGGAGGGGGAGCTAACTATGGCTACACCTTC.